This TCR beta chain emerged from a study of control samples from healthy donors and cancer patients. Some clones are missing from TCRdb's copy, which holds only in-frame ones; the method was immunoSEQ multiplex PCR. The sample carries roughly 170,000 clones, around 92% recorded once. The CDR3 is made up of 18 amino acids. Germline assignment: CDR1 SNHLY and CDR2 FYNNEI. The V end lost 2 bases, the J end lost 0 bases, and 16 bases lay between the germline ends. The specimen sequenced was blood. This TCR was sampled from a woman between 35 and 50 years old in good health. V gene TRBV2 combines with J gene TRBJ1-4; D uncertain. This CDR3 is CASSESYLDRSTNEKLFF. The CDR3 DNA is TGTGCCAGCAGTGAATCATACCTCGACCGGTCAACTAATGAAAAACTGTTTTTT.